This TCR beta chain was sequenced for a study of regulatory and conventional T cells in RAG deficiency. Genomic DNA came from blood regulatory T cells gated CD4+ CD25-high CD127-low. The table came from immunoSEQ multiplex PCR; TCRdb's copy has only in-frame clones and leaves some out. The profile shows about 20,000 clones, roughly 87% of them singletons. Trimming shortened V by 5 bases and J by 2 bases, and 10 bases separated the two germline ends. Germline loops: CDR1 MDHEN, CDR2 SYDVKM. The CDR3 has 13 amino acids. This sample also appeared in a second study, on regulatory T cells. According to that study: The primer mix had 52 TRBV and 13 TRBJ primers.

Sequenced input: Tregs sorted from blood. The chain links TRBV28 to TRBJ2-7, with D possibly TRBD2 on 5 matching bases. This TCR was recovered from a human donor in good health. CDR3 protein: CASSLGLTYEQYF. The DNA of the CDR3 is TGTGCCAGCAGTCTCGGACTCACCTACGAGCAGTACTTC.